Shown below are 17 T cell receptor beta chains from a single sample sequenced in a study of regulatory T cells in long-lasting Graves disease. Sequencing libraries for TCR beta were prepared with iRepertoire HTBI primers and Arm-PCR of CDR3 regions. One entry per CDR3 protein results from TCRdb running MiXCR on the multiplex PCR reads. The data contain 400,000 to 650,000 distinct CDR3 sequences, approximately 16% of them singletons. Noted time point: newly diagnosed GD, antithyroid drugs for less than 3 months. RNA isolated from PBMCs was used to make the TCR library. The same specimen was also included in a second study, on T cells in Graves' hyperthyroidism and ophthalmopathy.

The sequencing used peripheral blood mononuclear cells (PBMCs), collected at new diagnosis, from a patient treated with antithyroid drugs. All receptors come from a middle-aged woman with Graves disease.

This chain uses TRBV9 with TRBJ2-1; weak D call: TRBD2 (6 bases). V shed 0 bases and J shed 5 bases, with 6 bases lying between them. Germline lookup yields CDR1 SGDLS and CDR2 YYNGEE. This CDR3 is 13 amino acids long. CDR3 sequence: CASSVGGDNEQFF. CDR3 nucleotide sequence: TGTGCCAGCAGCGTAGGGGGGGACAATGAGCAGTTCTTC. Combining the CDR3 with reference TRBV9 and TRBJ2-1 gives the whole variable domain DSGVTQTPKHLITATGQRVTLRCSPRSGDLSVYWYQQSLDQGLQFLIQYYNGEERAKGNILERFSAQQFPDLHSELNLSSLELGDSALYFCASSVGGDNEQFFGPGTRLTVL.

This chain links TRBV6-5 with TRBJ1-4; D is possibly TRBD1 (6 bases). CDR3 length: 15 residues. The V end was cut by 4 bases, the J end by 5 bases, with 14 bases between. From germline, CDR1 is MNHEY and CDR2 SVGAGI. CDR3 loop: CASSLSGALNEKLFF. CDR3 DNA: TGTGCCAGCAGTTTATCGGGGGCCTTAAATGAAAAACTGTTTTTT.

This clonotype was counted between two and nine times. The rearrangement joins TRBV19 to TRBJ1-1; D gene uncertain. Germline V CDR1 and CDR2: LNHDA, SQIVND (reference sequence). Trimming took off 6 bases at V and 3 bases at J, with 11 bases between the two ends. This CDR3 is built from 13 residues. CDR3 sequence (DNA): TGTGCCAGTAGGACCACCGAAGACACTGAAGCTTTCTTT. This sequence encodes CASRTTEDTEAFF.

The chain couples TRBV5-4 to TRBJ1-6; D possibly corresponds to TRBD1 (5 bases). The germline V gene encodes CDR1 SGHNT and CDR2 YYREEE (reference sequence). CDR3 length equals 14 residues. Trimming pared 9 bases from V and 7 bases from J, leaving 17 bases between. DNA for the CDR3: TGTGCCATTCCCGGGGTAGGGGAAAATTCACCCCTCCACTTT. Protein: CAIPGVGENSPLHF. Filled out from reference TRBV5-4 and TRBJ1-6, the complete variable domain reads ETGVTQSPTHLIKTRGQQVTLRCSSQSGHNTVSWYQQALGQGPQFIFQYYREEENGRGNFPPRFSGLQFPNYSSELNVNALELDDSALYLCAIPGVGENSPLHFGNGTRLTVT.

This sequence joins TRBV20-1 and TRBJ1-5, with TRBD1 matching over 11 bases. CDR3 length: 18 residues. V gave up 2 bases and J gave up 0 bases; unmatched junction bases: 9. Germline assignment: CDR1 DFQATT and CDR2 SNEGSKA (reference sequence). The CDR3 nucleotides read TGCAGTGCTAGAATTTTGGGACAGGGGGGATATAGCAATCAGCCCCAGCATTTT. It is translated as CSARILGQGGYSNQPQHF.

The chain is built from TRBV29-1 and TRBJ1-4; 7 bases agree with TRBD1. Germline lookup yields CDR1 SQVTM and CDR2 ANQGSEA. V was clipped by 6 bases and J by 2 bases; unmatched bases: 3. The CDR3 covers 13 residues. The CDR3 DNA follows: TGCAGCGTAACAGGGGTGACTAATGAAAAACTGTTTTTT. Protein: CSVTGVTNEKLFF.

Many counts were recorded for this clonotype. V usage is TRBV5-1 and J usage is TRBJ2-4; 9 nucleotides match TRBD2. TRBJ2-1 explains the end of the DNA better; the J call may be wrong. The CDR3 runs to 15 residues. Germline V gene lookup returns CDR1 SGHRS and CDR2 YFSETQ. Written as DNA, the CDR3 is TGCGCCAGCAGCTCCCCGAGTAGCGGGGGACTTAATCAGTTCTTC. It encodes CASSSPSSGGLNQFF.

This clonotype has ten or more counts. The rearrangement uses TRBV2 and TRBJ1-1, with a tentative D call TRBD1 (6 bases). V lost 5 bases and J 4 bases, leaving 14 bases between the germline ends. The CDR3 runs 14 residues. Germline CDR1 is SNHLY and CDR2 is FYNNEI. CDR3 sequence (DNA): TGTGCCAGCAGTACCACAGGGAGAGTCACTGAAGCTTTCTTT. Protein product: CASSTTGRVTEAFF.

This clonotype occurred many times. The rearrangement joins TRBV4-1 to TRBJ1-2; 9 bases match TRBD1. V lost 3 bases, J lost 5 bases, and 7 bases stayed unmatched. The CDR3 has 15 residues. The germline CDR1 and CDR2 sequences are MGHRA and YSYEKL. CDR3 bases: TGCGCCAGCAGCCAGGGACAGGGCTGGGGATATGGCTACACCTTC. Its translation is CASSQGQGWGYGYTF.

This clonotype was recorded many times. The chain couples TRBV11-2 to TRBJ2-1; D may be TRBD2 (5 bases). Trimming left V 6 bases short and J 0 bases short, with 15 bases between. CDR1 is SGHAT, CDR2 FQNNGV, per germline. This CDR3 is built from 16 residues. The CDR3 DNA reads TGTGCCAGCAGGCGTGCGGTGGGGAGCTCCTACAATGAGCAGTTCTTC. Translating gives CASRRAVGSSYNEQFF.

The V and J genes are TRBV6-1 and TRBJ1-5; a possible D gene is TRBD1 (6 bases). The CDR3 runs 14 residues. The germline V and J ends were trimmed by 2 bases and 6 bases, with 11 bases remaining between them. Germline V gives CDR1 MNHNS, CDR2 SASEGT. CDR3 sequence (DNA): TGTGCCAGCAGTGAAAAAGGGGGGGGTCAGCCCCAGCATTTT. Amino acids: CASSEKGGGQPQHF.

The sample holds a few counts of this clonotype. This chain's CDR3 is CASSLASRVYEQYF. As DNA, the CDR3 is TGTGCCAGCAGCTTAGCGTCCAGGGTCTACGAGCAGTACTTC. This rearrangement joins TRBV7-9 to TRBJ2-7, with D perhaps matching TRBD1 (5 bases). The V end was cut by 0 bases, the J end by 3 bases, with 9 bases between. Per the germline V gene, CDR1 is SEHNR and CDR2 is FQNEAQ (reference sequence). This CDR3 contains 14 residues. Using reference TRBV7-9 and TRBJ2-7 for the parts outside the CDR3, the full variable domain is DTGVSQNPRHKITKRGQNVTFRCDPISEHNRLYWYRQTLGQGPEFLTYFQNEAQLEKSRLLSDRFSAERPKGSFSTLEIQRTEQGDSAMYLCASSLASRVYEQYFGPGTRLTVT.

Ten or more counts support this clonotype. The chain recombines TRBV19 with TRBJ1-5; a weak D match, TRBD1 (5 bases). Germline-derived CDR1 and CDR2 are LNHDA and SQIVND (reference sequence). The CDR3 has 16 amino acids. V lost 8 bases and J 4 bases, leaving 21 bases between the germline ends. The chain's CDR3 is CASQTGRGEGNQPQHF. CDR3 in DNA: TGTGCCAGTCAGACGGGGCGCGGGGAAGGAAATCAGCCCCAGCATTTT.

This clonotype was recorded many times. The genes are TRBV2 and TRBJ1-1, with TRBD1 matching 7 bases. V shed 6 bases, J shed 1 base, and the junction held 2 bases outside the gene matches. Germline assignment: CDR1 SNHLY and CDR2 FYNNEI. This CDR3 spans 13 amino acids. As DNA, the CDR3 is TGTGCCAGCAGCGACAGGGCGAACACTGAAGCTTTCTTT. Translating gives CASSDRANTEAFF.

The chain uses TRBV19 and TRBJ1-5; D possibly corresponds to TRBD1 (6 bases). V lost 3 bases, J lost 3 bases, and 30 bases lay in between. CDR3 length equals 21 residues. Germline values: CDR1 LNHDA, CDR2 SQIVND (reference sequence). The CDR3 region has the DNA TGTGCCAGTAGTATTCGGACTCGTAGTAGGGGGGGACTTAACATCAATCAGCCCCAGCATTTT. It yields the protein CASSIRTRSRGGLNINQPQHF.

At least ten counts were recorded for this clonotype. CDR3 residues: CASSDTGSFTGELFF. The DNA of the CDR3 is TGTGCCAGCAGTGATACAGGGAGTTTCACCGGGGAGCTGTTTTTT. J is TRBJ2-2 and V is TRBV2, with D possibly matching TRBD1 (6 bases). This CDR3 contains 15 residues. V was clipped by 3 bases and J by 4 bases, with 12 bases between them. Germline V gives CDR1 SNHLY, CDR2 FYNNEI.

Concerning this clonotype itself: At one boundary the junction diverges from the germline segment, which might be a read error. The rearrangement uses TRBV6-2 or TRBV6-3 and TRBJ1-5; D remains unclear. Germline-derived CDR1 and CDR2 are MNHEY and SVGEGT. CDR3 length: 13 residues. The chain's CDR3 is CASSIPGYQPQHF. CDR3 coding DNA: TGCGCCAGCAGTATCCCCGGGTACCAGCCCCAGCATTTT.